This TCR beta chain was found in a study of post-analysis software for immune sequencing data. Study summary: Recorded disease courses covered relapsing-remitting, secondary progressive and progressive-relapsing multiple sclerosis. Some patients had no subtype annotation. Study outcomes and limitations: Normalized Chao1 diversity was significantly reduced in patients versus controls. Batch-mates among the samples co-clustered strongly by F measure. Elevated frequency relative to controls characterized four or five TRBV segments in patients, TRBV5-6, TRBV5-1 and TRBV20-1 among them.

With 4 bases clipped from V and 0 bases from J, the junction kept 4 bases outside the gene matches. Germline loops: CDR1 SEHNR, CDR2 FQNEAQ (reference sequence). CDR3 length: 16 amino acids. Every TCR beta cDNA library bore unique molecular identifiers. T cells, about 0.85 to 11 million of them, yielded around 460,000 cDNA molecules. TCRdb analysed the PCR reads with MiXCR anew, one entry per CDR3 protein. The sample records approximately 460,000 distinct CDR3 sequences, nearly 45% being singletons. As to this clonotype: Its antigen is unknown.

The sample taken for sequencing was blood. This chain uses TRBV7-9 with TRBJ2-3, with TRBD2 matching 10 bases. This sequence originates from a girl aged 10 to 17 with multiple sclerosis. CDR3 nucleotides: TGTGCCAGCAGCTCCCTAGCGGGAGTCAGCACAGATACGCAGTATTTT. Translating gives CASSSLAGVSTDTQYF.